This TCR beta chain stems from a study of human T cells and chemical hapten exposure. This clonotype occurred many times. Its specificity is unknown. Single cDNA molecules in the library carried unique molecular identifiers attached during preparation. TCRdb reanalysed the RACE reads using MiXCR and keeps one entry per CDR3 protein. The sample includes over 60,000 distinct CDR3 sequences, 10% seen only once; the top ten take approximately 7%. General observations from the study: Donors' alopecia may make their immune response differ from healthy people's.

The time point: patch test 2, 6 weeks after DPC sensitization. Treatment reported: therapeutic diphenylcyclopropenone sensitization with weekly scalp DPC. The donor pool consisted of alopecia patients aged 18 to 70 years, considered suitable for DPC. The V gene's germline CDR1 is MNHEY and CDR2 SVGEGT. V lost 2 bases and J 5 bases, leaving 9 bases between the germline ends. The CDR3 spans 13 residues. This sequence was found in a woman in her forties or fifties with alopecia areata. Some clones in this sample may be carry-over from other donors' samples. The gene calls are TRBV6-2 or TRBV6-3 and TRBJ1-1; D possibly corresponds to TRBD1 (6 bases). Source: whole blood, taken in connection with sensitization to the hapten diphenylcyclopropenone (DPC). In nucleotides, the CDR3 is TGTGCCAGCAGTTACCACAGGGAAACTGAAGCTTTCTTT. As protein: CASSYHRETEAFF.